This T cell receptor beta chain was found in a study of T cells in Graves' hyperthyroidism and ophthalmopathy. General observations from the study: In blood, most of the thyroid clonotypes expanded above 0.001 were also present.

Unmatched junction bases numbered 11, after V lost 10 bases and J lost 7 bases. Germline CDR1 is MGHDK and CDR2 is SYGVNS. The CDR3 has 15 amino acids. Amplification of TCR beta CDR3 regions was performed using RNA transcripts as template. HTBI primers drove first-round RT-PCR of the TCR CDR3. Each CDR3 protein is one row after TCRdb ran MiXCR on the multiplex PCR reads. Found here are around 600,000 distinct CDR3 sequences, about a sixth of them singletons; the top ten hold 3% to 4%. Any patient presenting with uncontrolled infection, other autoimmune disease, pregnancy or lactation was left out. Used for diagnoses were clinical symptoms, serum thyroxine and TRAb, thyroid ultrasound and orbital computed tomography. PBMCs stemmed from 10 ml fresh peripheral blood. Comments on this clonotype: The antigen is unknown.

Input material: blood. The chain uses TRBV25-1 and TRBJ2-1, with 12 bases aligning to TRBD2. This receptor was taken from a woman between 40 and 50 years old with Graves' ophthalmopathy. The CDR3 region has the DNA TGTGCCACAAGCCCTAGCGGGGGGGCCTGGAATGAGCAGTTCTTC. This translates into CATSPSGGAWNEQFF.